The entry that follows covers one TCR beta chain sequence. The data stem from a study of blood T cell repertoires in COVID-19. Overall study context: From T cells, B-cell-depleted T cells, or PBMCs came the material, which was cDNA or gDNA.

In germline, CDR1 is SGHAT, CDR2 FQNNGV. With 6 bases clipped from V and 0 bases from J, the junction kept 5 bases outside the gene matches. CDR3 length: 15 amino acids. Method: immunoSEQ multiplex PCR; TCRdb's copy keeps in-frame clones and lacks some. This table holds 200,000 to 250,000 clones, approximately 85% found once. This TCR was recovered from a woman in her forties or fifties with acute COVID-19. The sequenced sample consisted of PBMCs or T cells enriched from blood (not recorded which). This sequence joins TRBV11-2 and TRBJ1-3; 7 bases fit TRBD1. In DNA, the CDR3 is TGTGCCAGCAGGAAGGACAGGCTCTCTGGAAACACCATATATTTT. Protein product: CASRKDRLSGNTIYF. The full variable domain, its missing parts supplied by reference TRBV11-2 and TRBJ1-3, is EAGVAQSPRYKIIEKRQSVAFWCNPISGHATLYWYQQILGQGPKLLIQFQNNGVVDDSQLPKDRFSAERLKGVDSTLKIQPAKLEDSAVYLCASRKDRLSGNTIYFGEGSWLTVV.